This entry concerns a single TCR beta chain. Authors' methods: Amplification of reference gene primers provided the estimated nucleated cell counts. Assay: immunoSEQ multiplex PCR; the TCRdb copy retains only in-frame clones and omits some. That table gives V, J and clone size, and the DNA gave D and trimming. The sample lists around 150,000 clones, approximately 80% occurring once. The record originates from a study of blood T cell repertoires in COVID-19. This CDR3 spans 17 amino acids. Trimming took 6 bases from V and 0 from J, leaving 17 bases between them. Germline lookup yields CDR1 LNHNV and CDR2 YYDKDF (reference sequence).

The TCR sequence derives from a man in his 60s with acute or convalescent COVID-19. The V and J genes are TRBV15 and TRBJ2-2; D might be TRBD1 (6 bases). The specimen sequenced was peripheral blood. The DNA for the CDR3 is TGTGCCACCAGTAGTTCTAGGACAGCCGCGAACACCGGGGAGCTGTTTTTT. It translates to CATSSSRTAANTGELFF.